Below, 9 T cell receptor beta chains from the same sample are listed, as sequenced in a study of T cells in Graves' hyperthyroidism and ophthalmopathy. There were TCR beta CDR3 regions amplified from RNA transcripts. Carried out on the TCR CDR3, a first-round RT-PCR used the HTBI primer set. Via MiXCR, TCRdb re-called the multiplex PCR reads, giving one row per CDR3 protein. The data hold approximately 610,000 distinct CDR3 sequences, with about 15% observed a single time. The sequencing sample was made of blood. The receptors stem from a middle-aged woman with Graves' ophthalmopathy.

This clonotype has a count of ten or more. J is TRBJ2-7 and V is TRBV12-3 or TRBV12-4; possibly TRBD1 for D (7 bases). With 3 bases removed from V and 0 bases from J, the gap between germline ends came to 9 bases. The CDR3 loop spans 14 amino acids. DNA for the CDR3: TGTGCCAGCAGTTTCCAGGGGGGCTCCTACGAGCAGTACTTC. This sequence encodes CASSFQGGSYEQYF.

There are many counts of this clonotype. The chain uses TRBV7-8 and TRBJ2-2; 7 nucleotides match TRBD1. CDR3 length: 14 amino acids. CDR1 is SGHVS and CDR2 is FQNEAQ in the germline V gene. V lost 3 bases, J lost 4 bases, and 2 bases stayed unmatched. DNA of the CDR3: TGTGCCAGCAGCTTCGACAGGGTCACCGGGGAGCTGTTTTTT. Translation: CASSFDRVTGELFF.

This clonotype appeared many times. The chain joins TRBV6-5 to TRBJ1-1, with D tentatively TRBD1 (5 bases). The V and J ends lost 4 bases and 1 base respectively, with 13 bases between them. The CDR3 sequence is 15 residues long. Germline loops: CDR1 MNHEY, CDR2 SVGAGI. CDR3 loop: CASSLTGTGNTEAFF. CDR3 DNA: TGTGCCAGCAGTTTAACCGGGACCGGGAACACTGAAGCTTTCTTT.

This clonotype showed up many times. This rearrangement joins TRBV7-8 to TRBJ2-5, with D possibly matching TRBD1 (5 bases). Germline values: CDR1 SGHVS, CDR2 FQNEAQ. Trimming left V 4 bases short and J 5 bases short, with 17 bases between. This CDR3 has 15 residues. CDR3 bases: TGTGCCAGCAGCTCCCTAGGGAATAGGGGTGAGACCCAGTACTTC. It encodes CASSSLGNRGETQYF.

This clonotype has at least ten counts. The V and J genes are TRBV24-1 and TRBJ2-5; 9 nucleotides agree with TRBD1. The V gene's germline CDR1 is KGHDR and CDR2 SFDVKD. The CDR3 is 15 amino acids. The V gene end was trimmed by 6 bases and the J gene end by 4 bases; junction bases not matched to a gene: 8. The CDR3 loop is CATSQTGGSRETQYF. The CDR3 nucleotides read TGTGCCACCAGTCAGACAGGGGGGTCTCGAGAGACCCAGTACTTC.

This clonotype was seen repeatedly, ten times or more. V and J are TRBV28 and TRBJ2-5, with 10 bases fitting TRBD1. The CDR3 length is 15 residues. V was pared by 1 base and J by 4 bases, with 3 bases of the junction left unmatched. CDR1 is MDHEN, CDR2 SYDVKM, per germline. The CDR3 loop reads CASSLFGTGVETQYF. CDR3 sequence (DNA): TGTGCCAGCAGTTTATTTGGGACAGGGGTAGAGACCCAGTACTTC. Complete variable domain (other parts from reference TRBV28 and TRBJ2-5): DVKVTQSSRYLVKRTGEKVFLECVQDMDHENMFWYRQDPGLGLRLIYFSYDVKMKEKGDIPEGYSVSREKKERFSLILESASTNQTSMYLCASSLFGTGVETQYFGPGTRLLVL.

This clonotype was observed many times. J is TRBJ1-2 and V is TRBV6-1, with D unresolved. The CDR3 covers 11 residues. Deletions cut 4 bases from V and 4 bases from J, with 4 bases between. CDR1 is MNHNS and CDR2 is SASEGT in the germline V gene. CDR3: CASSGGYGYTF. The CDR3 DNA reads as TGTGCCAGCAGTGGGGGCTATGGCTACACCTTC.

A single count supports this clonotype. The chain couples TRBV7-2 to TRBJ2-5, with D tentatively TRBD2 (5 bases). V lost 6 bases, J lost 1 base, and 18 bases lay in between. Germline V gene sequence: CDR1 SGHTA, CDR2 FQGNSA. The CDR3 is 16 amino acids. CDR3 protein: CASSPSTGLSQETQYF. The CDR3 bases are TGTGCCAGCAGTCCGTCGACCGGACTCAGCCAAGAGACCCAGTACTTC.

This clonotype was found many times. V usage is TRBV7-2 and J usage is TRBJ2-7; 7 bases are a match to TRBD1. V gave up 2 bases and J gave up 0 bases; unmatched junction bases: 10. Germline CDR1 reads SGHTA; CDR2 reads FQGNSA. The CDR3 consists of 17 residues. CDR3 sequence reads: CASSLPKGQLSSYEQYF. CDR3 DNA sequence: TGTGCCAGCAGCTTACCGAAGGGACAGTTAAGCTCCTACGAGCAGTACTTC.